This T cell receptor (beta chain) was retrieved from a study of blood T cell repertoires in COVID-19. Study at large: Sample material is recorded as cDNA or gDNA derived from T cells, B-cell-depleted T cells, or PBMCs.

In the authors' workflow: Estimates of nucleated cell counts were drawn from the amplification of reference gene primers. Method: immunoSEQ multiplex PCR; TCRdb's copy keeps in-frame clones and lacks some. The D gene and trimming were derived from the DNA, and the V and J assignments and clone size from that table. The table has some 220,000 clones, approximately 80% seen once. This CDR3 comprises 11 residues. Trimming stripped 5 bases from V and 6 bases from J, with 8 bases between. Germline V lookup: CDR1 SGHVT, CDR2 SQSDAQ. A single count supports this clone. This receptor was obtained from a human donor in a cohort sampled during active COVID-19. V usage is TRBV7-4 and J usage is TRBJ2-7; D uncertain. The source material was peripheral blood. The CDR3 coding sequence is TGTGCCAGCAGCCGTCCCCGCGAGCAGTACTTC. It encodes CASSRPREQYF.